This TCR beta chain was documented in a study of T-cell reconstitution after alpha-beta-depleted transplantation in children. Study-wide results and limits: From newly produced T cells came most of the T-cell counts and diversity one year after transplant.

The CDR3 consists of 17 residues. The V segment lost 5 bases and the J segment 4 bases; nucleotides outside the gene matches: 9. CDR1 is SGHTA, CDR2 FQGNSA, per germline. This clonotype showed up just a few times. What it recognizes is unknown. For TCRbeta, the library was prepared with unique molecular identifiers. TCRdb reanalysed the PCR reads using MiXCR and keeps one entry per CDR3 protein. This sample has 500,000 or so distinct CDR3 sequences, with about an eighth found just once. The rearrangement links TRBV7-2 to TRBJ2-5; 14 bases fit TRBD2. The sequencing used PBMCs, mostly from graft donor cells, collected 180 days after TCRalphabeta/CD19-depleted stem cell transplant. This sequence originates from a female patient between 2 and 10 years old who had a stem cell transplant for aplastic anemia, so the T cells may come from the graft donor. This chain's CDR3 is CASSPGLAGVWLETQYF. The CDR3, as DNA: TGTGCCAGCAGCCCGGGACTAGCGGGAGTGTGGCTAGAGACCCAGTACTTC. The whole variable domain, remainder taken from reference TRBV7-2 and TRBJ2-5, is GAGVSQSPSNKVTEKGKDVELRCDPISGHTALYWYRQSLGQGLEFLIYFQGNSAPDKSGLPSDRFSAERTGGSVSTLTIQRTQQEDSAVYLCASSPGLAGVWLETQYFGPGTRLLVL.